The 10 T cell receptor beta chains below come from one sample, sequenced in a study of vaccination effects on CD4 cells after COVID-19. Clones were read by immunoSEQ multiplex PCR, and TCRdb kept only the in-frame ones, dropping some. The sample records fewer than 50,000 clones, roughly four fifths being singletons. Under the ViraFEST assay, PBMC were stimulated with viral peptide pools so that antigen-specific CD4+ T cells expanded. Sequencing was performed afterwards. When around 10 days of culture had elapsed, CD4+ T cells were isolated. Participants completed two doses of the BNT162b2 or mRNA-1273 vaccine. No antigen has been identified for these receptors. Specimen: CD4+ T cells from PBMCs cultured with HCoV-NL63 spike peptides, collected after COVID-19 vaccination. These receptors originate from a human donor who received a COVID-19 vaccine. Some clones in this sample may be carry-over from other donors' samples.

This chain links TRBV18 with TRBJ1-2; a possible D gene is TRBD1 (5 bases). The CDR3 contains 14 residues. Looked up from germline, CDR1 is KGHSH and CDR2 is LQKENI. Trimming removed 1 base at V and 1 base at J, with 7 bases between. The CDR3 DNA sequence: TGTGCCAGCTCACCACGACAGAGTAACTATGGCTACACCTTC. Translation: CASSPRQSNYGYTF.

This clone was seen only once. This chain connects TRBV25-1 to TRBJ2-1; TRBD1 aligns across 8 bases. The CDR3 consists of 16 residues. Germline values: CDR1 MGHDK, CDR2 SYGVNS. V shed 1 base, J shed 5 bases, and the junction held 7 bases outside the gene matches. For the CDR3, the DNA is TGTGCCAGCAGTGAATTCGGGGACAGGACTAACAATGAGCAGTTCTTC. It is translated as CASSEFGDRTNNEQFF.

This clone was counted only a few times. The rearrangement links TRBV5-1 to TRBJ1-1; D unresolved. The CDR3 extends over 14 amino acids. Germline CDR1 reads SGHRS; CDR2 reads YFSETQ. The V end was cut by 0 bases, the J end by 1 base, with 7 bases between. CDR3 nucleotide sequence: TGCGCCAGCAGCTTGGTGGGTTGGAACACTGAAGCTTTCTTT. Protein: CASSLVGWNTEAFF.

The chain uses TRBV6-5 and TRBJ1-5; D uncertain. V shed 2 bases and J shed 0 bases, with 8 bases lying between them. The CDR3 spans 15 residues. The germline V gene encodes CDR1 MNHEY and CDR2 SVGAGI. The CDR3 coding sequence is TGTGCCAGCAGTTACGCAGGATATAGCAATCAGCCCCAGCATTTT. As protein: CASSYAGYSNQPQHF.

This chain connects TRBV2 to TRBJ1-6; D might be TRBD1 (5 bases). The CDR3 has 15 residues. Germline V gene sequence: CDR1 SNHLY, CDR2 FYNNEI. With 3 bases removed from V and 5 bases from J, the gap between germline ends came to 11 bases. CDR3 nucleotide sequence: TGTGCCAGCAGTGAGGAGGGGCTCGATAATTCACCCCTCCACTTT. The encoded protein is CASSEEGLDNSPLHF.

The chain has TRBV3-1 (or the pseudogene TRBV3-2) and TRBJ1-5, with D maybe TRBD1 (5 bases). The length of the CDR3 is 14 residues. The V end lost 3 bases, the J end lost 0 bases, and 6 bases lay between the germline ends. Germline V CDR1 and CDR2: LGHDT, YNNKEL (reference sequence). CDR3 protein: CASSHQGSNQPQHF. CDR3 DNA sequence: TGTGCCAGCAGCCACCAGGGTAGCAATCAGCCCCAGCATTTT.

CDR3 protein: CASSAIVTEETQYF. CDR3 in DNA: TGTGCCAGCAGTGCGATTGTTACAGAAGAGACCCAGTACTTC. The chain joins TRBV2 to TRBJ2-5, with D unclear. The germline V gene encodes CDR1 SNHLY and CDR2 FYNNEI. CDR3 length equals 14 residues. Trimming removed 4 bases at V and 3 bases at J, with 12 bases between.

CDR3 nucleotide sequence: TGCGCCAGCAGCGAAAGCTCCGGGACCTATGGCTACACCTTC. This gives the protein CASSESSGTYGYTF. V and J are TRBV4-1 and TRBJ1-2; perhaps TRBD1 as D (5 bases). Germline lookup yields CDR1 MGHRA and CDR2 YSYEKL. V gave up 5 bases and J gave up 4 bases, with 14 bases separating them. This CDR3 has 14 amino acids.

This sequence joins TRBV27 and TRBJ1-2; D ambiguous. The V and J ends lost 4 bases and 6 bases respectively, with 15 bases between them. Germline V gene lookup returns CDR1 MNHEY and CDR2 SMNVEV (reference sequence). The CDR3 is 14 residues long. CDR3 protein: CASSSNRLGHGYTF. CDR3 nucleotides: TGTGCCAGCAGTTCCAATAGGCTCGGACATGGCTACACCTTC.

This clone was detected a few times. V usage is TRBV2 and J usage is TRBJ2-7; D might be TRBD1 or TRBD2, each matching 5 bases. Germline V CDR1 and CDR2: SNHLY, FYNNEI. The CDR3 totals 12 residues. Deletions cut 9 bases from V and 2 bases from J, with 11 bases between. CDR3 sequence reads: CASKRGAYEQYV. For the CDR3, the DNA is TGTGCCAGTAAACGGGGCGCCTACGAGCAGTACGTC.